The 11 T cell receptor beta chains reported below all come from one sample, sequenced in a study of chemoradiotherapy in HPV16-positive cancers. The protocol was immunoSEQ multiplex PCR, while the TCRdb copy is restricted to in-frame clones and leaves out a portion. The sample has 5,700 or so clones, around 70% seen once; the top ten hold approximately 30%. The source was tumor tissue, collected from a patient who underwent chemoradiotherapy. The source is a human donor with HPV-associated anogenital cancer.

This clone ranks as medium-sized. Written as DNA, the CDR3 is TGTGCCAGCAGCCAAGGGACAGGGGAGGTTCAGCCCCAGCATTTT. This sequence encodes CASSQGTGEVQPQHF. The chain is built from TRBV4-2 and TRBJ1-5; 9 nucleotides line up with TRBD1. The ends lost 1 base at V and 6 bases at J; junction bases unmatched: 4. The CDR3 sequence is 15 residues long. Germline V gene data show CDR1 as LGHNA and CDR2 as YNFKEQ.

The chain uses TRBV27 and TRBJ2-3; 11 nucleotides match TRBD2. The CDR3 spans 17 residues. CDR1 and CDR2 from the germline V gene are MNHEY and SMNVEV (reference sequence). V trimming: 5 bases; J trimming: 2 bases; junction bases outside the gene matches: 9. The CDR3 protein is CASSPSLTSGITDTQYF. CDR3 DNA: TGTGCCAGCAGTCCCAGTTTGACTAGCGGGATCACAGATACGCAGTATTTT.

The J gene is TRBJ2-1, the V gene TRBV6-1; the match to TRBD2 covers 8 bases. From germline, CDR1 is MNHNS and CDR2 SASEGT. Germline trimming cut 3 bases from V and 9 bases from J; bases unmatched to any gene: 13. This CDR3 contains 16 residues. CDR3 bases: TGTGCCAGCAGTGACCAGAGGACTAGCAAGTGGAGTGAGCAGTTCTTC. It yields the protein CASSDQRTSKWSEQFF.

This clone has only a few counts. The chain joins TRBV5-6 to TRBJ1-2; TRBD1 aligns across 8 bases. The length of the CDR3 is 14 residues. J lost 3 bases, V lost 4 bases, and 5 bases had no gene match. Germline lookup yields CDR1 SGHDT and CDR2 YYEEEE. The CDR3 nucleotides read TGTGCCAGCAGCACCCGGACAGGGTACTATGGCTACACCTTC. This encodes CASSTRTGYYGYTF. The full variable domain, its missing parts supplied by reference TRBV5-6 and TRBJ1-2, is DAGVTQSPTHLIKTRGQQVTLRCSPKSGHDTVSWYQQALGQGPQFIFQYYEEEERQRGNFPDRFSGHQFPNYSSELNVNALLLGDSALYLCASSTRTGYYGYTFGSGTRLTVV.

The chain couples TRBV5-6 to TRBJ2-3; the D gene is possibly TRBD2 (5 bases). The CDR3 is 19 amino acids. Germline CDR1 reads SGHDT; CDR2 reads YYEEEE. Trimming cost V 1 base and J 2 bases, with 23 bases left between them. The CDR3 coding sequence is TGTGCCAGCAGCTTGTTGGCTTTGAGTAGCGTGACTTTCACAGATACGCAGTATTTT. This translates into CASSLLALSSVTFTDTQYF.

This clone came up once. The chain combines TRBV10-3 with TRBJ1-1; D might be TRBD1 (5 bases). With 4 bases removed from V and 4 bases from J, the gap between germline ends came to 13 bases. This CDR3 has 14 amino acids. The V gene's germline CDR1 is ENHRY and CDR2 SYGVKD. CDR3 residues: CAISGAGRGTEAFF. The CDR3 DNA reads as TGTGCCATCAGTGGGGCAGGGAGGGGCACTGAAGCTTTCTTT.

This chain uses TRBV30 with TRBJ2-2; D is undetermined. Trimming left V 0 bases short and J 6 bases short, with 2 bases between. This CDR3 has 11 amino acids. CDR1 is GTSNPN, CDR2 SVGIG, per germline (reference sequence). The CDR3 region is CAWSVPGELFF. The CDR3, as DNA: TGTGCCTGGAGTGTACCCGGGGAGCTGTTTTTT.

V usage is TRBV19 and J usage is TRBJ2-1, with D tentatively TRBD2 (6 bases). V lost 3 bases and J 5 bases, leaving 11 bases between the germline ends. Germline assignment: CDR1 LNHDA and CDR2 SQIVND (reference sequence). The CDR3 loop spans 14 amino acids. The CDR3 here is CASSIPGLDNEQFF. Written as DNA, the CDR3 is TGTGCCAGTAGTATCCCGGGACTTGACAATGAGCAGTTCTTC.

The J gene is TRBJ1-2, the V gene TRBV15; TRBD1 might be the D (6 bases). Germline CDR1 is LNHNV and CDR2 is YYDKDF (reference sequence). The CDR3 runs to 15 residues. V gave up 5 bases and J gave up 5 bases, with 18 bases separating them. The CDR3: CATSSQEGVRYGYTF. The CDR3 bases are TGTGCCACCAGCTCCCAGGAGGGGGTTCGGTATGGCTACACCTTC. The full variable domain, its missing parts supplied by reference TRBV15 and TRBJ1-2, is DAMVIQNPRYQVTQFGKPVTLSCSQTLNHNVMYWYQQKSSQAPKLLFHYYDKDFNNEADTPDNFQSRRPNTSFCFLDIRSPGLGDTAMYLCATSSQEGVRYGYTFGSGTRLTVV.

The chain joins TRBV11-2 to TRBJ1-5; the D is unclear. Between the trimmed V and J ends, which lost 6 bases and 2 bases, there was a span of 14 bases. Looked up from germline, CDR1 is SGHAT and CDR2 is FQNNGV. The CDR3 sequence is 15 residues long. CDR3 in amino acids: CASSKNFEGNQPQHF. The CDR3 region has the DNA TGTGCCAGCAGTAAAAATTTCGAAGGCAATCAGCCCCAGCATTTT. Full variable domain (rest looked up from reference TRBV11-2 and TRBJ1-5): EAGVAQSPRYKIIEKRQSVAFWCNPISGHATLYWYQQILGQGPKLLIQFQNNGVVDDSQLPKDRFSAERLKGVDSTLKIQPAKLEDSAVYLCASSKNFEGNQPQHFGDGTRLSIL.

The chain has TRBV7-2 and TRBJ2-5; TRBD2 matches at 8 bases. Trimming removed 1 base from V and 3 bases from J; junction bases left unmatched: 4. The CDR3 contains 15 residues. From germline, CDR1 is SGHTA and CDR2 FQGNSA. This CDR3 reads CASSLVGLVEETQYF. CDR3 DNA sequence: TGTGCCAGCAGCTTAGTGGGACTAGTCGAAGAGACCCAGTACTTC.